This passage covers 27 T cell receptor beta chains from one sample sequenced in a study of T-cell reconstitution after alpha-beta-depleted transplantation in children. A TCRbeta library incorporating unique molecular identifiers was prepared. One entry per CDR3 protein, called by TCRdb with MiXCR from the PCR reads. This table holds 550,000 to 600,000 distinct CDR3 sequences, approximately 22% found once. The specimen was PBMCs, mostly from graft donor cells, collected 360 days after TCRalphabeta/CD19-depleted stem cell transplant. These receptors were collected from a boy in the first two years of life who had a stem cell transplant for acute myeloid leukemia, so the T cells may come from the graft donor.

This clonotype showed up many times. The gene calls are TRBV20-1 and TRBJ2-7, with 8 nucleotides matching TRBD1. The CDR3 length is 14 residues. CDR1 and CDR2 (germline): DFQATT, SNEGSKA (reference sequence). The trim removed 2 bases at V and 2 bases at J, leaving 5 bases unmatched. DNA of the CDR3: TGCAGTGCTAGACGGGACAGGCCGACCTACGAGCAGTACTTC. This encodes CSARRDRPTYEQYF.

The chain employs TRBV2 and TRBJ2-7; D may correspond to TRBD1 or TRBD2 (6 bases each). V was pared by 4 bases and J by 3 bases, with 10 bases between. CDR1 and CDR2 (germline): SNHLY, FYNNEI. CDR3 size: 13 residues. The CDR3 loop is CASSGQEGYEQYF. The DNA of the CDR3 is TGTGCCAGCAGTGGACAGGAGGGCTACGAGCAGTACTTC.

With regard to this clonotype: A junction end diverges from the germline sequence, so it may reflect a read error. The CDR3: CASSEEDRINF. The CDR3 coding sequence is TGTGCCAGCAGTGAAGAGGACAGGATCAACTTC. The rearrangement joins TRBV25-1 to TRBJ1-2; the match to TRBD1 covers 7 bases. Germline CDR1 reads MGHDK; CDR2 reads SYGVNS. The CDR3 has 11 amino acids.

At least ten counts were recorded for this clonotype. V usage is TRBV13 and J usage is TRBJ2-1, with TRBD1 identical over 8 bases. V dropped 5 bases and J dropped 3; count of bases not matched to a gene: 9. Germline V gene data show CDR1 as PRHDT and CDR2 as FYEKMQ (reference sequence). The CDR3 is 16 residues long. The CDR3 loop reads CASSTWGDRIYNEQFF. CDR3 coding DNA: TGTGCCAGCAGCACCTGGGGGGACAGGATCTACAATGAGCAGTTCTTC.

This clonotype was found a few times. The chain has TRBV4-3 and TRBJ2-3, with 9 bases aligning to TRBD2. The V gene's germline CDR1 is LGHNA and CDR2 YSLEER. V trimming: 7 bases; J trimming: 0 bases; junction bases outside the gene matches: 5. The CDR3 has 15 residues. CDR3 coding DNA: TGCGCCAGCAAAGAGCTAGCGGGGAGCACAGATACGCAGTATTTT. Protein product: CASKELAGSTDTQYF.

The chain has TRBV27 and TRBJ2-7; D may be TRBD1 (6 bases). The ends were cut back, 5 bases at V and 2 bases at J, with 16 bases in the middle. This CDR3 spans 15 amino acids. The germline gives CDR1 MNHEY, CDR2 SMNVEV (reference sequence). The chain's CDR3 is CASSRGFGGTYEQYV. CDR3 sequence (DNA): TGTGCCAGCAGTCGGGGATTTGGGGGCACCTACGAGCAGTACGTC.

About this clonotype itself: A much larger clone lies a single base off, so this may be a read error. The chain recombines TRBV20-1 with TRBJ2-2; D not certain. This CDR3 spans 13 amino acids. Germline V gene lookup returns CDR1 DFQATT and CDR2 SNEGSKA (reference sequence). Trimming removed 0 bases at V and 6 bases at J, with 8 bases between. DNA of the CDR3: TGCAGTGCTAGAGATTGGGCCGCCGGGGAGCTGTTTTTT. Protein: CSARDWAAGELFF.

This clonotype was found many times. This chain uses TRBV7-3 with TRBJ2-2; 8 nucleotides agree with TRBD2. CDR3 size: 14 residues. Germline lookup yields CDR1 SGHTA and CDR2 FQGTGA. V shed 5 bases and J 4 bases; nucleotides not matched to a gene: 3. CDR3 DNA sequence: TGTGCCAGCAGCGCGACTAGCGTCACCGGGGAGCTGTTTTTT. This sequence encodes CASSATSVTGELFF.

In this sample, this clonotype turned up a few times. V and J are TRBV28 and TRBJ2-1; D may correspond to TRBD1 or TRBD2 (7 bases each). CDR3 length: 15 residues. The V end lost 6 bases, the J end lost 7 bases, and 19 bases lay between the germline ends. Germline-derived CDR1 and CDR2 are MDHEN and SYDVKM. The CDR3 nucleotides are TGTGCCAGCAGACGAGGGGCAGGGGGGGGGAATGAGCAGTTCTTC. This gives the protein CASRRGAGGGNEQFF.

The CDR3 loop reads CSASGLGLRGGLLSANEQFF. The CDR3 DNA follows: TGCAGTGCCTCCGGCCTAGGATTACGGGGGGGCCTTTTGTCCGCTAATGAGCAGTTCTTC. This rearrangement joins TRBV20-1 to TRBJ2-1, with 8 bases matching TRBD2. Germline-derived CDR1 and CDR2 are DFQATT and SNEGSKA (reference sequence). CDR3 length: 20 amino acids. V lost 6 bases and J lost 7; bases outside the gene matches: 29.

This clonotype turned up a few times. V gene TRBV12-3 or TRBV12-4 combines with J gene TRBJ1-2; 8 nucleotides agree with TRBD1. With V trimmed by 5 bases and J by 7 bases, 6 bases remained unmatched. The CDR3 runs to 13 residues. The CDR3 reads CASSIGTGRGYTF. The CDR3 coding sequence is TGTGCCAGCAGTATTGGGACAGGACGTGGCTACACCTTC.

The chain couples TRBV20-1 to TRBJ2-1, with 12 bases aligning to TRBD2. The CDR3 consists of 16 residues. V shed 0 bases and J 9 bases; nucleotides not matched to a gene: 9. Looked up from germline, CDR1 is DFQATT and CDR2 is SNEGSKA (reference sequence). The CDR3 sequence is CSARDPTSGGHSEQFF. The CDR3 DNA sequence: TGCAGTGCTAGAGATCCCACTAGCGGGGGGCATAGTGAGCAGTTCTTC.

This clonotype has ten or more counts. This chain connects TRBV29-1 to TRBJ2-5; no firm D call. Deletions cut 1 base from V and 2 bases from J, with 5 bases between. This CDR3 is 12 amino acids long. The germline V gene encodes CDR1 SQVTM and CDR2 ANQGSEA. CDR3 coding DNA: TGCAGCGTTGAAGGCGGACAAGAGACCCAGTACTTC. Translated, it gives CSVEGGQETQYF.

The gene calls are TRBV5-1 and TRBJ1-3, with D hard to call. CDR3 length equals 13 residues. The ends were cut back, 1 base at V and 3 bases at J, with 5 bases in the middle. Germline V CDR1 and CDR2: SGHRS, YFSETQ. CDR3: CASSLTDGNTIYF. The CDR3, as DNA: TGCGCCAGCAGCTTGACGGATGGAAACACCATATATTTT.

The chain recombines TRBV3-1 with TRBJ2-3, with D perhaps matching TRBD2 (5 bases). CDR3 length: 15 amino acids. Germline V gene lookup returns CDR1 LGHDT and CDR2 YNNKEL (reference sequence). The germline V and J ends were trimmed by 1 base and 2 bases, with 10 bases remaining between them. CDR3 residues: CASSQGARVTDTQYF. The CDR3 DNA reads as TGTGCCAGCAGCCAAGGGGCGAGGGTCACAGATACGCAGTATTTT.

There are many counts of this clonotype. CDR3 region: CASTPTKTAGRELFF. Here the CDR3 DNA reads TGTGCCAGCACCCCCACAAAAACCGCCGGGAGGGAGCTGTTTTTT. The chain employs TRBV6-1 and TRBJ2-2, with a possible D match to TRBD2 (5 bases). CDR1 is MNHNS and CDR2 is SASEGT in the germline V gene. CDR3 length: 15 residues. Trimming pared 7 bases from V and 9 bases from J, leaving 21 bases between.

The chain employs TRBV20-1 and TRBJ2-7, with 7 bases lining up with TRBD1. CDR1 DFQATT and CDR2 SNEGSKA come from the germline V gene (reference sequence). V shed 2 bases, J shed 1 base, and the junction held 11 bases outside the gene matches. This CDR3 spans 16 amino acids. The CDR3 DNA reads as TGCAGTGCTAGACACTACACCCCGACAGGGTCCTACGAGCAGTACGTC. This encodes CSARHYTPTGSYEQYV.

This clonotype was counted many times. The chain combines TRBV20-1 with TRBJ2-2; no reliable D call. CDR3 length equals 11 residues. V lost 6 bases and J 1 base, leaving 3 bases between the germline ends. The germline CDR1 and CDR2 sequences are DFQATT and SNEGSKA (reference sequence). The CDR3 loop reads CSALNTGELFF. The CDR3 region has the DNA TGCAGTGCCTTGAACACCGGGGAGCTGTTTTTT.

This clonotype was seen only a few times. The chain links TRBV29-1 to TRBJ1-1, with D unclear. The V gene's germline CDR1 is SQVTM and CDR2 ANQGSEA. The CDR3 covers 12 residues. V dropped 6 bases and J dropped 3 bases, with 11 bases sitting between them. In DNA form, the CDR3 reads TGCAGCGTGGCTGACTGGGACACTGAAGCTTTCTTT. It encodes CSVADWDTEAFF.

This clonotype was picked up a small number of times. The CDR3 loop is CASSQDMDSPEQYF. The CDR3 DNA reads TGCGCCAGCAGCCAAGATATGGATAGTCCCGAGCAGTACTTC. V and J are TRBV4-3 and TRBJ2-7; D remains ambiguous. The CDR3 covers 14 residues. With 0 bases removed from V and 6 bases from J, the gap between germline ends came to 12 bases. Per germline, CDR1 LGHNA and CDR2 YSLEER.

This clonotype was counted only a few times. The chain links TRBV18 to TRBJ1-1; TRBD1 matches 8 bases. The V segment lost 1 base and the J segment 3 bases; nucleotides outside the gene matches: 4. The CDR3 consists of 15 residues. Germline CDR1 is KGHSH and CDR2 is LQKENI. The CDR3 reads CASSPRTGTYTEAFF. In nucleotides, the CDR3 is TGTGCCAGCTCACCACGGACAGGGACTTACACTGAAGCTTTCTTT.

The chain couples TRBV6-5 to TRBJ2-1, with TRBD2 matching over 10 bases. Trimming removed 0 bases from V and 8 bases from J; junction bases left unmatched: 4. The CDR3 consists of 15 residues. The germline V gene has CDR1 MNHEY and CDR2 SVGAGI. CDR3 protein: CASSYSGLAADEQFF. The CDR3 DNA reads as TGTGCCAGCAGTTACTCAGGACTAGCGGCGGATGAGCAGTTCTTC.

Many counts were recorded for this clonotype. CDR3 bases: TGTGCCAGCAGTGGGATCGACACAGCTGCGAACACTGAAGCTTTCTTT. Translating gives CASSGIDTAANTEAFF. The rearrangement links TRBV28 to TRBJ1-1; D not certain. This CDR3 comprises 16 residues. V lost 5 bases and J lost 1, with 17 bases in between. Germline values: CDR1 MDHEN, CDR2 SYDVKM.

The chain carries TRBV4-2 and TRBJ2-7; D is unresolved. The CDR3 totals 15 residues. CDR1 and CDR2 (germline): LGHNA, YNFKEQ. The germline V and J ends were trimmed by 0 bases and 4 bases, with 13 bases remaining between them. CDR3 nucleotides: TGTGCCAGCAGCCAAGACGACTCCCAGACGTACGAGCAGTACTTC. Encoded protein: CASSQDDSQTYEQYF.

This clonotype was recorded many times. The chain couples TRBV12-3 or TRBV12-4 to TRBJ2-1; 9 nucleotides line up with TRBD1. CDR3 length: 15 amino acids. V gave up 5 bases and J gave up 8 bases; unmatched junction bases: 10. DNA for the CDR3: TGTGCCAGCAGTGCTACCCGGACAGGGGCGGATGAGCAGTTCTTC. Translating it yields CASSATRTGADEQFF.

This clonotype was observed many times. The CDR3 region is CASSPPGLAGVETQYF. As DNA, the CDR3 is TGTGCCAGCAGTCCCCCCGGACTAGCGGGGGTAGAGACCCAGTACTTC. The J gene is TRBJ2-5, the V gene TRBV6-2 or TRBV6-3; 13 positions match TRBD2. CDR3 length equals 16 residues. After removal of 5 bases from V and 4 bases from J, the junction contained 7 bases not matched to a gene. The germline V gene has CDR1 MNHEY and CDR2 SVGEGT.

This clonotype came up many times. V and J are TRBV27 and TRBJ2-2; 13 bases agree with TRBD2. CDR3 length equals 17 residues. Germline lookup yields CDR1 MNHEY and CDR2 SMNVEV (reference sequence). V lost 4 bases, J lost 5 bases, and 7 bases stayed unmatched. CDR3 nucleotide sequence: TGTGCCAGCAGTTACCGACTAGCGGGGGGCCCTACCGGGGAGCTGTTTTTT. Translated, it gives CASSYRLAGGPTGELFF.